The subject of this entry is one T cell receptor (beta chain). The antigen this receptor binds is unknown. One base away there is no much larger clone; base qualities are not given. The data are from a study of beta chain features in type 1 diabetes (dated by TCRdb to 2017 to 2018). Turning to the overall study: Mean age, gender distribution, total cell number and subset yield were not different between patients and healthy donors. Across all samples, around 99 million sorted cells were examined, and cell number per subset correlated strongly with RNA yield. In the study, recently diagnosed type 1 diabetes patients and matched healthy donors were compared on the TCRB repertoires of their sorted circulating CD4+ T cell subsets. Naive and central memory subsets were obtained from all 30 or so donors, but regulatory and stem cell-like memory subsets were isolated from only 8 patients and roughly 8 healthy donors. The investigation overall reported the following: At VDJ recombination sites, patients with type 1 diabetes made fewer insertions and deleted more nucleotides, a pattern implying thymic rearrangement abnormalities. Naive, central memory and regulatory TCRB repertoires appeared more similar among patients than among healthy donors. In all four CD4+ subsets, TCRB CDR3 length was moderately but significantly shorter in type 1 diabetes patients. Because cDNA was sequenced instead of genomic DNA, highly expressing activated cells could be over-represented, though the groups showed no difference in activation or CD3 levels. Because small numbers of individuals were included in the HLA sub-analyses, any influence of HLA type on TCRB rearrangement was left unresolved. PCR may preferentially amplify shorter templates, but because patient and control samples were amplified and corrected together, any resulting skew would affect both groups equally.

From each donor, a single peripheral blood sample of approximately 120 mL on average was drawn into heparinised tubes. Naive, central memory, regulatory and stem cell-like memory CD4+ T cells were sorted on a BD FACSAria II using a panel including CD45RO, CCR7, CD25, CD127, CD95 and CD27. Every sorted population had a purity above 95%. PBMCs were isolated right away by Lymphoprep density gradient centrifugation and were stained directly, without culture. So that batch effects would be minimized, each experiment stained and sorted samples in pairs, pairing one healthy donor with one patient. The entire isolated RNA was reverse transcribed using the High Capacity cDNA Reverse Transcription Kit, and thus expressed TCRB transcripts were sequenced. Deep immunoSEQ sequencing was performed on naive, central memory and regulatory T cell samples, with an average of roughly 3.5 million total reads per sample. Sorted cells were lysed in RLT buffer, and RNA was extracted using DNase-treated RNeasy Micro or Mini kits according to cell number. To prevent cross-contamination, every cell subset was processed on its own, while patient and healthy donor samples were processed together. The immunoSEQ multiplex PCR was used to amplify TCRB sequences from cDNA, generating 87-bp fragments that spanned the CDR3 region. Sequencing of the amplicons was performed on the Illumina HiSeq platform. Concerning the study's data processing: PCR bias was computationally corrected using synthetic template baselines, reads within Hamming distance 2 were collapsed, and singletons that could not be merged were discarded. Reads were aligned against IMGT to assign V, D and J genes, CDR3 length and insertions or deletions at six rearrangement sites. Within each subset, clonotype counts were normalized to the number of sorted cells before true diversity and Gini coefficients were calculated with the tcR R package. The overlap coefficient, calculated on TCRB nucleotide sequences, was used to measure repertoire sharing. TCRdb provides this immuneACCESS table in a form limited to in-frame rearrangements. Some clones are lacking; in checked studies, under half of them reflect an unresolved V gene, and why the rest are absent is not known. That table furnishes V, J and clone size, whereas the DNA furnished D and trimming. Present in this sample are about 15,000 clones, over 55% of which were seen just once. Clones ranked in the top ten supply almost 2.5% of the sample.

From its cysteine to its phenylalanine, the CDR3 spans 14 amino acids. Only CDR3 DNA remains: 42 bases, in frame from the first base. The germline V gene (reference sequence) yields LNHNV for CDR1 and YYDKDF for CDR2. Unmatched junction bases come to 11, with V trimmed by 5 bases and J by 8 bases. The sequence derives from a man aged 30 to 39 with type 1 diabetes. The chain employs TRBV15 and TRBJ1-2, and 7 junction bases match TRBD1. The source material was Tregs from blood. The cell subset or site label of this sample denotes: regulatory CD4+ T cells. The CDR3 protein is CATSGAKTGYGYTF. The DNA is TGTGCCACCAGCGGCGCCAAGACAGGGTACGGCTACACCTTC.